This T cell receptor (beta chain) was identified in a study of blood T cell repertoires in COVID-19. Study as a whole: Acute-phase and convalescent COVID-19 samples originated in the United States, Italy and Spain. Sample material is recorded as cDNA or gDNA derived from T cells, B-cell-depleted T cells, or PBMCs.

Using immunoSEQ multiplex PCR, the repertoire was profiled, and TCRdb retains in-frame clones only, with some absent. The table lists 220,000 or so clones, approximately 86% of them singletons. The CDR3 sequence is 17 residues long. The V end lost 3 bases, the J end lost 6 bases, and 21 bases lay between the germline ends. CDR1 DFQATT and CDR2 SNEGSKA come from the germline V gene (reference sequence). Seattle enrolled patients during active infection and tracked them longitudinally. Material: peripheral blood. V is TRBV20-1 and J is TRBJ1-6; TRBD1 might be the D (5 bases). The TCR originated in a woman between 45 and 60 years old with COVID-19, enrolled during active disease. The CDR3 protein is CSASRRAGLAFNSPLHF. The CDR3 DNA reads TGCAGTGCTAGTAGGAGGGCAGGGCTCGCGTTTAATTCACCCCTCCACTTT.